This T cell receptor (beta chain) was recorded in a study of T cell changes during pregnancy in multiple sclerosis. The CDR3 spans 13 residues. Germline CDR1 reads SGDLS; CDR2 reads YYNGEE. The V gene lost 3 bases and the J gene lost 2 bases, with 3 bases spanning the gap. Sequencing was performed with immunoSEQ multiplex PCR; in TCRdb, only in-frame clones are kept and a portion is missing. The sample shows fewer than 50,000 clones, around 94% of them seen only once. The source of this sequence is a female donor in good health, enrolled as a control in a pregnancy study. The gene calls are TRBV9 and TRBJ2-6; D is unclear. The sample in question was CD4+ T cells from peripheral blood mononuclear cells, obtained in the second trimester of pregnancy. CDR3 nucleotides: TGTGCCAGCAGCGGAGCTGGGGCCAACGTCCTGACTTTC. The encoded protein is CASSGAGANVLTF.